Listed here are 26 T cell receptor beta chains from one sample, sequenced in a study of T cell changes during pregnancy in multiple sclerosis. Sequencing used immunoSEQ multiplex PCR; TCRdb keeps in-frame clones, though not all of them. The sample records approximately 38,000 clones, about 95% being singletons. Sequenced material: peripheral blood, taken in the third trimester of pregnancy. The receptors here all came from a female donor with multiple sclerosis, enrolled in a pregnancy study.

The chain links TRBV5-1 to TRBJ1-6; D uncertain. This CDR3 spans 15 amino acids. Germline V CDR1 and CDR2: SGHRS, YFSETQ. V lost 4 bases and J 4 bases, leaving 12 bases between the germline ends. CDR3 sequence (DNA): TGCGCCAGCAGCCCTAATACACAGTATAATTCACCCCTCCACTTT. Translating it yields CASSPNTQYNSPLHF.

The chain couples TRBV9 to TRBJ2-7, with 7 nucleotides matching TRBD1. The V gene end was trimmed by 0 bases and the J gene end by 1 base; junction bases not matched to a gene: 4. Per the germline V gene, CDR1 is SGDLS and CDR2 is YYNGEE. This CDR3 is built from 15 residues. CDR3 amino acids: CASSVAGDRSYEQYF. CDR3 DNA sequence: TGTGCCAGCAGCGTAGCTGGGGACAGATCCTACGAGCAGTACTTC.

The J gene is TRBJ2-1, the V gene TRBV27; TRBD1 aligns across 7 bases. The J segment lost 1 base and the V segment lost 5 bases, leaving 5 bases of the junction unmatched. Germline CDR1 MNHEY, CDR2 SMNVEV (reference sequence). The CDR3 is 15 residues long. CDR3 DNA: TGTGCCAGCAGTCCGGACAGGCTATCCTACAATGAGCAGTTCTTC. Encoded protein: CASSPDRLSYNEQFF.

In nucleotides, the CDR3 is TGTGCCAGCAGCTCACCGGGACTGTCCTACGAGCAGTACTTC. The encoded protein is CASSSPGLSYEQYF. The V gene is TRBV7-2, the J gene TRBJ2-7, with D tentatively TRBD2 (6 bases). The ends were cut back, 4 bases at V and 1 base at J, with 11 bases in the middle. The CDR3 spans 14 residues. Germline CDR1 and CDR2: SGHTA and FQGNSA.

In its sample, this clone was seen a few times. This sequence joins TRBV30 and TRBJ1-2; TRBD1 agrees at 10 bases. V lost 5 bases, J lost 4 bases, and 4 bases stayed unmatched. Per the germline V gene, CDR1 is GTSNPN and CDR2 is SVGIG (reference sequence). CDR3 length equals 13 residues. The CDR3 sequence is CAWGGQGGYGYTF. CDR3 bases: TGTGCCTGGGGCGGACAGGGGGGCTATGGCTACACCTTC. The full variable domain, in which reference TRBV30 and TRBJ1-2 provide the parts outside the CDR3, is SQTIHQWPATLVQPVGSPLSLECTVEGTSNPNLYWYRQAAGRGLQLLFYSVGIGQISSEVPQNLSASRPQDRQFILSSKKLLLSDSGFYLCAWGGQGGYGYTFGSGTRLTVV.

As DNA, the CDR3 is TGTGCCAGCAGCTCCCCGGGGAGCGGGGGCTACGAGCAGTACTTC. This sequence encodes CASSSPGSGGYEQYF. The rearrangement joins TRBV11-3 to TRBJ2-7, with 8 bases identical to TRBD2. V gave up 4 bases and J gave up 3 bases; unmatched junction bases: 8. CDR3 length equals 15 residues. Germline V lookup: CDR1 SGHNT, CDR2 YENEEA.

J is TRBJ2-3 and V is TRBV29-1, with 8 bases identical to TRBD2. This CDR3 is built from 14 residues. V was pared by 4 bases and J by 1 base, with 4 bases of the junction left unmatched. Germline CDR1 SQVTM, CDR2 ANQGSEA. CDR3 DNA sequence: TGCAGCGTTGCCGGGACTAGTCGCACAGATACGCAGTATTTT. Its protein is CSVAGTSRTDTQYF.

The chain couples TRBV19 to TRBJ2-1; 7 bases line up with TRBD1. The V segment lost 6 bases and the J segment 5 bases; nucleotides outside the gene matches: 13. This CDR3 comprises 16 residues. CDR1 and CDR2 (germline): LNHDA, SQIVND (reference sequence). CDR3 loop: CASRTTGPTIHNEQFF. The CDR3 nucleotides read TGTGCCAGTAGAACGACAGGGCCGACGATACACAATGAGCAGTTCTTC.

V usage is TRBV29-1 and J usage is TRBJ2-2; TRBD1 aligns across 10 bases. Germline V gene lookup returns CDR1 SQVTM and CDR2 ANQGSEA. The CDR3 totals 15 residues. V lost 3 bases to trimming and J lost 2 bases; unmatched junction nucleotides: 3. The CDR3 protein is CSVDWTGGNTGELFF. The CDR3 DNA sequence: TGCAGCGTTGATTGGACAGGGGGTAACACCGGGGAGCTGTTTTTT.

The V and J genes are TRBV6-5 and TRBJ1-2, with 8 bases identical to TRBD1. Losses at the gene ends were 6 bases for V and 8 bases for J; bases not matched to a gene: 8. The CDR3 consists of 13 residues. In germline, CDR1 is MNHEY, CDR2 SVGAGI. The CDR3 DNA follows: TGTGCCAGCAGCAAGGACAGGGTTTACGGCTACACCTTC. Amino acids: CASSKDRVYGYTF.

The chain is built from TRBV5-4 and TRBJ1-6; weak D call: TRBD1 (6 bases). The CDR3 extends over 18 amino acids. The V gene lost 0 bases and the J gene lost 0 bases, with 13 bases spanning the gap. CDR1 is SGHNT and CDR2 is YYREEE in the germline V gene (reference sequence). The CDR3 bases are TGTGCCAGCAGCTTGGCGGGCAGGGGTAGCTCCTATAATTCACCCCTCCACTTT. Its protein product is CASSLAGRGSSYNSPLHF.

The genes are TRBV9 and TRBJ2-2; 9 nucleotides match TRBD1. Germline CDR1 reads SGDLS; CDR2 reads YYNGEE. V shed 4 bases, J shed 5 bases, and the junction held 6 bases outside the gene matches. The CDR3 loop spans 15 amino acids. The CDR3 DNA sequence: TGTGCCAGCAGCACCGGGGACAGGGCTACCGGGGAGCTGTTTTTT. Protein product: CASSTGDRATGELFF. Looking up the rest from reference TRBV9 and TRBJ2-2 gives the full variable domain: DSGVTQTPKHLITATGQRVTLRCSPRSGDLSVYWYQQSLDQGLQFLIQYYNGEERAKGNILERFSAQQFPDLHSELNLSSLELGDSALYFCASSTGDRATGELFFGEGSRLTVL.

This chain connects TRBV2 to TRBJ2-7, with TRBD2 matching over 11 bases. With 9 bases clipped from V and 3 bases from J, the junction kept 4 bases outside the gene matches. Germline CDR1 and CDR2: SNHLY and FYNNEI. This CDR3 is 13 amino acids long. CDR3 in DNA: TGTGCCAGTCTAGCGGGGGGAAGCTACGAGCAGTACTTC. Its protein product is CASLAGGSYEQYF.

There are a few counts of this clone. V gene TRBV28 combines with J gene TRBJ2-2, with 7 bases matching TRBD1. CDR1 is MDHEN and CDR2 is SYDVKM in the germline V gene. CDR3 length: 14 residues. The V and J ends lost 6 bases and 7 bases, in that order; junction bases with no gene match: 8. DNA of the CDR3: TGTGCCAGCAGCCGGGGACAGATGCTCGGGGAGCTGTTTTTT. It codes for CASSRGQMLGELFF. The full variable domain, with the rest looked up from reference TRBV28 and TRBJ2-2, is DVKVTQSSRYLVKRTGEKVFLECVQDMDHENMFWYRQDPGLGLRLIYFSYDVKMKEKGDIPEGYSVSREKKERFSLILESASTNQTSMYLCASSRGQMLGELFFGEGSRLTVL.

In its sample, this clone was seen a few times. The rearrangement links TRBV7-3 to TRBJ2-2; 8 bases agree with TRBD2. The V gene end was trimmed by 1 base and the J gene end by 6 bases; junction bases not matched to a gene: 7. Germline CDR1 reads SGHTA; CDR2 reads FQGTGA. The CDR3 has 16 amino acids. CDR3 nucleotide sequence: TGTGCCAGCAGCTTAATGCTGCCGGGAGGGTCCGGGGAGCTGTTTTTT. Amino acids: CASSLMLPGGSGELFF.

This rearrangement joins TRBV11-2 to TRBJ2-2; 13 nucleotides align to TRBD2. V shed 1 base, J shed 2 bases, and the junction held 4 bases outside the gene matches. CDR1 and CDR2 from the germline V gene are SGHAT and FQNNGV. The CDR3 loop spans 18 amino acids. For the CDR3, the DNA is TGTGCCAGCAGCTTAGCCAGGACTAGCGGGAGCAACACCGGGGAGCTGTTTTTT. Translated: CASSLARTSGSNTGELFF.

This clone was seen once. At one end, the junction sequence differs from germline, possibly due to a read error. The V gene is TRBV6-6, the J gene TRBJ2-1, with D perhaps TRBD2 (6 bases). CDR3 length equals 14 residues. The germline V gene encodes CDR1 MNHNY and CDR2 SVGAGI (reference sequence). This CDR3 is CASRPGRDFLSEVF. As DNA, the CDR3 is TGTGCCAGCAGGCCGGGACGGGACTTTTTATCGGAGGTCTTC.

J is TRBJ2-7 and V is TRBV1; no DNA check was done on the table's D call, TRBD2. TRBV1 is a pseudogene segment. CDR3 length equals 17 residues. CDR3 DNA: TGCACCAGCAGCCAAGAAAGACTAGCGGGGGTGTCGGGTGAGCAGTACTTC. Protein: CTSSQERLAGVSGEQYF.

The chain couples TRBV25-1 to TRBJ2-1, with TRBD2 matching 9 bases. From germline, CDR1 is MGHDK and CDR2 SYGVNS. CDR3 length equals 16 residues. The junction had 5 bases not matched to a gene; V was cut back by 2 bases and J by 3 bases. DNA of the CDR3: TGTGCCAGCAGTGAAAGTAGCGGGAGACTCTACAATGAGCAGTTCTTC. Its protein is CASSESSGRLYNEQFF.

V and J are TRBV7-2 and TRBJ2-4, with unresolved D. Germline CDR1 is SGHTA and CDR2 is FQGNSA. This CDR3 is 16 amino acids long. V was pared by 2 bases and J by 0 bases, with 11 bases between. This chain's CDR3 is CASSLKSPLAKNIQYF. The CDR3 region has the DNA TGTGCCAGCAGCTTAAAGTCCCCACTAGCCAAAAACATTCAGTACTTC.

This chain links TRBV10-3 with TRBJ2-5; 11 bases are a match to TRBD1. After removal of 6 bases from V and 3 bases from J, the junction contained 3 bases not matched to a gene. The CDR3 consists of 14 residues. Looked up from germline, CDR1 is ENHRY and CDR2 is SYGVKD. The CDR3 bases are TGTGCCATCAGGGGACAGGGGGGCAAAGAGACCCAGTACTTC. Its protein product is CAIRGQGGKETQYF.

The genes are TRBV27 and TRBJ1-2; TRBD1 matches at 7 bases. The germline CDR1 and CDR2 sequences are MNHEY and SMNVEV (reference sequence). The CDR3 loop spans 13 amino acids. V dropped 6 bases and J dropped 5; count of bases not matched to a gene: 6. DNA of the CDR3: TGTGCCAGCAGCCTGACAGGGAGTTATGGCTACACCTTC. As protein: CASSLTGSYGYTF.

This clone was picked up a small number of times. This rearrangement joins TRBV27 to TRBJ2-7, with TRBD2 as a possible D gene (5 bases). The V end was cut by 4 bases, the J end by 1 base, with 8 bases between. CDR1 is MNHEY, CDR2 SMNVEV, per germline (reference sequence). The CDR3 has 13 amino acids. The CDR3 region has the DNA TGTGCCAGCAGTTGGGGAGCTTCCTACGAGCAGTACTTC. Protein: CASSWGASYEQYF.

The rearrangement uses TRBV6-5 and TRBJ1-3; a weak D match, TRBD1 (5 bases). The germline gives CDR1 MNHEY, CDR2 SVGAGI. CDR3 length: 14 amino acids. Trimming cost V 7 bases and J 4 bases, with 14 bases left between them. This CDR3 is CASTRGVNGNTIYF. The CDR3 coding sequence is TGTGCCAGCACCCGGGGGGTAAACGGAAACACCATATATTTT.

V is TRBV7-8 and J is TRBJ1-1; the D is unclear. Deletions cut 2 bases from V and 0 bases from J, with 7 bases between. The CDR3 spans 14 residues. In germline, CDR1 is SGHVS, CDR2 FQNEAQ. In DNA, the CDR3 is TGTGCCAGCAGCTTATCCTCCGTGAACACTGAAGCTTTCTTT. Its protein product is CASSLSSVNTEAFF.

This clone was seen a single time. The CDR3 coding sequence is TGTGCCAGCAGCCCCCGAGCCTTCACTAACTATGGCTACACCTTC. Its protein product is CASSPRAFTNYGYTF. The chain is built from TRBV7-9 and TRBJ1-2; D not certain. The CDR3 contains 15 residues. V gave up 5 bases and J gave up 0 bases, with 13 bases separating them. Germline CDR1 and CDR2: SEHNR and FQNEAQ (reference sequence).